These 19 T cell receptor beta chains originate from one sample sequenced in a study of human T cells and chemical hapten exposure. MiXCR, run by TCRdb on the RACE reads, gives a single entry per CDR3 protein. This sample yields 60,000 to 65,000 distinct CDR3 sequences, of which approximately 10% are seen a single time; around 2.1% belongs to the top ten. Time point denoted: patch test 3, about 24 weeks after DPC sensitization. Treatment here: therapeutic diphenylcyclopropenone sensitization with weekly scalp DPC. Here the sequenced sample was whole blood, taken in connection with sensitization to the hapten diphenylcyclopropenone (DPC). These receptors were collected from a woman younger than 45 with alopecia areata. Some clones in this sample may be carry-over from other donors' samples.

The DNA of the CDR3 is TGTGCCAGCAGTTACTCGACAAGTCTCTCCTACGAGCAGTACTTC. Encoded protein: CASSYSTSLSYEQYF. J is TRBJ2-7 and V is TRBV6-2 or TRBV6-3; D unclear. CDR1 is MNHEY and CDR2 is SVGEGT in the germline V gene. V was clipped by 0 bases and J by 0 bases, with 9 bases between them. The CDR3 totals 15 residues.

This clonotype was counted at least ten times. This chain uses TRBV29-1 with TRBJ1-2, with 7 bases matching TRBD1. V was clipped by 5 bases and J by 8 bases; unmatched bases: 14. In germline, CDR1 is SQVTM, CDR2 ANQGSEA. This CDR3 region has 14 residues. The CDR3 reads CSVRRQGPGEGYTF. The DNA for the CDR3 is TGCAGCGTTCGACGACAGGGTCCCGGAGAGGGCTACACCTTC.

This clonotype showed up many times. The V call is TRBV19, the J call TRBJ2-7; D perhaps matches TRBD1 (7 bases). CDR1 is LNHDA and CDR2 is SQIVND in the germline V gene (reference sequence). The germline V and J ends were trimmed by 8 bases and 3 bases, with 11 bases remaining between them. The CDR3 contains 12 residues. DNA for the CDR3: TGTGCCAGTGGCAGGGGGGACTACGAGCAGTACTTC. Translated, it gives CASGRGDYEQYF.

This clonotype has only a few counts. V and J are TRBV11-3 and TRBJ2-1; TRBD1 or TRBD2 may be the D gene (5 bases each). The CDR3 has 15 amino acids. V shed 2 bases and J shed 3 bases, with 11 bases lying between them. Germline values: CDR1 SGHNT, CDR2 YENEEA. Here the CDR3 DNA reads TGTGCCAGCAGCTTAACCGGGACCAACTACAATGAGCAGTTCTTC. Translating it yields CASSLTGTNYNEQFF. Full variable domain (missing parts from reference TRBV11-3 and TRBJ2-1): EAGVVQSPRYKIIEKKQPVAFWCNPISGHNTLYWYLQNLGQGPELLIRYENEEAVDDSQLPKDRFSAERLKGVDSTLKIQPAELGDSAVYLCASSLTGTNYNEQFFGPGTRLTVL.

This clonotype showed up many times. The chain combines TRBV11-3 with TRBJ1-2; D not certain. Trimming pared 4 bases from V and 2 bases from J, leaving 8 bases between. The CDR3 is made up of 13 amino acids. Germline lookup yields CDR1 SGHNT and CDR2 YENEEA. The CDR3 is CASSSGLNYGYTF. The CDR3 nucleotides read TGTGCCAGCAGCTCTGGCCTAAACTATGGCTACACCTTC.

This clonotype was seen only a few times. The chain carries TRBV6-2 or TRBV6-3 and TRBJ2-7; TRBD1 might be the D (5 bases). Germline lookup yields CDR1 MNHEY and CDR2 SVGEGT. CDR3 length: 15 residues. Trimming stripped 0 bases from V and 3 bases from J, with 12 bases between. The CDR3 coding sequence is TGTGCCAGCAGTTACTCGGGGCAGGCCGACTACGAGCAGTACTTC. Protein: CASSYSGQADYEQYF.

This clonotype was found a few times. The chain is built from TRBV7-2 and TRBJ1-1, with 7 bases lining up with TRBD1. Germline assignment: CDR1 SGHTA and CDR2 FQGNSA. J was trimmed by 4 bases and V by 4 bases; bases with no gene match: 6. The CDR3 spans 14 residues. In nucleotides, the CDR3 is TGTGCCAGCAGCTCAACAGGGGTTGCCACTGAAGCTTTCTTT. Translated, it gives CASSSTGVATEAFF.

The rearrangement links TRBV29-1 to TRBJ1-1; TRBD1 aligns across 7 bases. The CDR3 runs to 14 residues. CDR1 SQVTM and CDR2 ANQGSEA come from the germline V gene. With V trimmed by 7 bases and J by 1 base, 9 bases remained unmatched. The CDR3 DNA follows: TGCAGCGCGGGTCCCGGGACAGAGAACACTGAAGCTTTCTTT. This codes for CSAGPGTENTEAFF.

The V gene is TRBV7-9, the J gene TRBJ2-7; D is perhaps TRBD2 (5 bases). There are 14 residues in the CDR3. CDR1 SEHNR and CDR2 FQNEAQ come from the germline V gene (reference sequence). V was clipped by 5 bases and J by 0 bases, with 11 bases between them. The CDR3 sequence: CASSRPEDSYEQYF. CDR3 in DNA: TGTGCCAGCAGCCGGCCGGAGGACTCCTACGAGCAGTACTTC.

This clonotype was detected many times. This chain joins TRBV5-1 and TRBJ1-4; D unresolved. The V end was cut by 2 bases, the J end by 6 bases, with 14 bases between. Germline lookup yields CDR1 SGHRS and CDR2 YFSETQ. This CDR3 comprises 15 residues. CDR3 in amino acids: CASSFGLSRDEKLFF. DNA of the CDR3: TGCGCCAGCAGCTTCGGACTTTCACGGGATGAAAAACTGTTTTTT.

This clonotype occurred a few times. In nucleotides, the CDR3 is TGTGCCAGCAGTTATACAAGCAATCAGCCCCAGCATTTT. It translates to CASSYTSNQPQHF. This chain links TRBV6-2 or TRBV6-3 with TRBJ1-5; D unclear. The V end lost 3 bases, the J end lost 1 base, and 4 bases lay between the germline ends. Germline values: CDR1 MNHEY, CDR2 SVGEGT. The CDR3 contains 13 residues.

The chain employs TRBV7-8 and TRBJ1-5, with D unresolved. The germline V and J ends were trimmed by 1 base and 7 bases, with 8 bases remaining between them. This CDR3 has 13 amino acids. Germline assignment: CDR1 SGHVS and CDR2 FQNEAQ. The CDR3 here is CASSLVEGQPQHF. The CDR3 region has the DNA TGTGCCAGCAGCTTAGTAGAGGGACAGCCCCAGCATTTT.

The sample holds a few counts of this clonotype. The chain recombines TRBV29-1 with TRBJ1-1, with D unresolved. Germline V CDR1 and CDR2: SQVTM, ANQGSEA. V gave up 7 bases and J gave up 2 bases, with 11 bases separating them. This CDR3 is built from 12 residues. CDR3 amino acids: CSGRQTNTEAFF. As DNA, the CDR3 is TGCAGCGGCCGACAAACTAACACTGAAGCTTTCTTT.

This CDR3 is CASSKQRGGLLMDTQYF. CDR3 bases: TGTGCCAGCAGCAAACAGCGGGGGGGCCTACTCATGGATACGCAGTATTTT. The rearrangement uses TRBV7-2 and TRBJ2-3; 10 bases line up with TRBD2. V dropped 5 bases and J dropped 6; count of bases not matched to a gene: 14. This CDR3 contains 17 residues. Germline values: CDR1 SGHTA, CDR2 FQGNSA.

As regards this clonotype: A clone one base away is much larger, so this may be a read error. The rearrangement uses TRBV7-8 and TRBJ1-6; the D gene is possibly TRBD1 (5 bases). Germline V lookup: CDR1 SGHVS, CDR2 FQNEAQ. The CDR3 has 15 amino acids. The CDR3 DNA follows: TGTGCCAGCAGCTTAGGACAGATCTATAATTCACACCTCCACTTT. Encoded protein: CASSLGQIYNSHLHF.

In this sample, this clonotype turned up a few times. The rearrangement joins TRBV6-6 to TRBJ2-1; 12 positions agree with TRBD1. V shed 1 base, J shed 0 bases, and the junction held 13 bases outside the gene matches. The CDR3 sequence is 21 residues long. In germline, CDR1 is MNHNY, CDR2 SVGAGI (reference sequence). CDR3 amino acids: CASSYYPPGQGAVNSYNEQFF. CDR3 in DNA: TGTGCCAGCAGTTACTACCCCCCGGGACAGGGGGCGGTTAACTCCTACAATGAGCAGTTCTTC.

This clonotype occurred many times. The V call is TRBV9, the J call TRBJ2-1; D uncertain. CDR3 length: 14 residues. The V end lost 4 bases, the J end lost 5 bases, and 13 bases lay between the germline ends. The germline V gene encodes CDR1 SGDLS and CDR2 YYNGEE. CDR3 nucleotide sequence: TGTGCCAGCAGCCAACTTCTAACTCACAATGAGCAGTTCTTC. Translated, it gives CASSQLLTHNEQFF. The whole variable domain, filled in from reference TRBV9 and TRBJ2-1, reads DSGVTQTPKHLITATGQRVTLRCSPRSGDLSVYWYQQSLDQGLQFLIQYYNGEERAKGNILERFSAQQFPDLHSELNLSSLELGDSALYFCASSQLLTHNEQFFGPGTRLTVL.

This clonotype appeared a few times. The CDR3 sequence: CASSAGLLGSTDTQYF. CDR3 nucleotide sequence: TGTGCCAGCAGCGCGGGACTATTGGGTAGCACAGATACGCAGTATTTT. The chain recombines TRBV9 with TRBJ2-3, with 7 nucleotides matching TRBD2. The CDR3 is 16 amino acids. The V gene's germline CDR1 is SGDLS and CDR2 YYNGEE. Trimming removed 3 bases from V and 0 bases from J; junction bases left unmatched: 7.

Ten or more counts support this clonotype. V usage is TRBV19 and J usage is TRBJ2-2; TRBD2 aligns across 10 bases. Germline V gene lookup returns CDR1 LNHDA and CDR2 SQIVND (reference sequence). The CDR3 runs to 14 residues. Trimming took 6 bases from V and 7 from J; bases not matched to a gene: 5. The CDR3 sequence is CASRSGGAIGELFF. As DNA, the CDR3 is TGTGCCAGTAGAAGCGGGGGGGCGATCGGGGAGCTGTTTTTT.